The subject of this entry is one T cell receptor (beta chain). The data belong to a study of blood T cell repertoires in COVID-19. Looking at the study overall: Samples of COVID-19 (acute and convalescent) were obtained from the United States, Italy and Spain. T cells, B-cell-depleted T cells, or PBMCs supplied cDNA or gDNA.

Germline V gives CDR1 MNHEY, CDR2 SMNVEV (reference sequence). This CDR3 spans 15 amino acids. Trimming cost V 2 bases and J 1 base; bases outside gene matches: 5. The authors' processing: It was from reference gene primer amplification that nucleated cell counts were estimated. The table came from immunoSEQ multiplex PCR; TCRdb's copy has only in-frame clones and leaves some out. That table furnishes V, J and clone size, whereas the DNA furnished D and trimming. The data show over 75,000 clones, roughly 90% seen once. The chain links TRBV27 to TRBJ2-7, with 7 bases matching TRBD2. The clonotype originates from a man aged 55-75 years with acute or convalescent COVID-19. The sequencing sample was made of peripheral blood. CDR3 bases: TGTGCCAGCAGTTTAGGCGGGAGAGGGTCCTACGAGCAGTACTTC. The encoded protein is CASSLGGRGSYEQYF.